This TCR beta chain was captured in a study of T cell responses to AZD1222 COVID-19 vaccine. Study-wide findings and caveats: Clonal diversity may have been underestimated, and the donors were mostly white British, with more females than males. Seropositive AZD1222 recipients at baseline numbered only 6 or 7.

Data came from immunoSEQ multiplex PCR; TCRdb stores just in-frame clones and leaves some out. The repertoire consists of more than 140,000 clones, with approximately 89% occurring once and the leading ten covering approximately 3.6%. CDR1 is SGHTA and CDR2 is FQGNSA in the germline V gene. The CDR3 is 14 residues long. The V gene lost 3 bases and the J gene lost 3 bases, with 9 bases spanning the gap. Worth noting for this clone: Its antigen is not identified.

The receptor was derived from an adult in good health. The chain has TRBV7-2 and TRBJ1-3; the D gene is possibly TRBD1 (5 bases). Sequences were derived from peripheral blood, sampled on day 0 of MenACWY control vaccination. In DNA form, the CDR3 reads TGTGCCAGCAGCTTTACCAGGGTTGGAAACACCATATATTTT. It translates to CASSFTRVGNTIYF.